This T cell receptor beta chain was documented in a study of control samples from healthy donors and cancer patients. Trimming took off 2 bases at V and 10 bases at J, with 18 bases between the two ends. CDR3 length: 15 amino acids. Germline-derived CDR1 and CDR2 are MDHEN and SYDVKM. Some clones are missing from TCRdb's copy, which holds only in-frame ones; the method was immunoSEQ multiplex PCR. The repertoire holds roughly 120,000 clones, 80% to 90% seen once, with about 1.1% in the top ten. The clonotype comes from a woman aged 50 to 65 with colorectal cancer. The sequenced material came from PBMCs. The chain has TRBV28 and TRBJ2-1, with D perhaps matching TRBD2 (5 bases). CDR3 sequence reads: CASSLGRSDPREQFF. DNA of the CDR3: TGTGCCAGCAGTTTAGGGAGAAGCGACCCCCGGGAGCAGTTCTTC.